This T cell receptor beta chain was retrieved from a study of technical replicates of blood from a handful of donors. This clone was seen just once. Profiling relied on immunoSEQ multiplex PCR, and the TCRdb table lists in-frame clones only, not all of them. The data hold approximately 79,000 clones, with around 90% observed a single time. This receptor was taken from a human donor in good health. The sample comprised T cells isolated from PBMCs.

This CDR3 reads CASSLSGNGNQPQHF. The CDR3 DNA reads as TGCGCCAGCAGCTTGTCCGGGAACGGCAATCAGCCCCAGCATTTT. This chain joins TRBV5-1 and TRBJ1-5; D is undetermined. V dropped 1 base and J dropped 2 bases, with 10 bases sitting between them. Germline CDR1 is SGHRS and CDR2 is YFSETQ. There are 15 residues in the CDR3.